This T cell receptor beta chain was found in a study of blood T cells in healthy people across ages. Turning to this clonotype: Its antigen is unidentified.

For the second PCR, which ran for about 7 to 11 cycles, a sample-barcoded 5' primer and a J-beta primer mix were used. MiXCR, applied by TCRdb to the 5' RACE reads, yields one record per CDR3 protein. Among more than 900,000 distinct CDR3 sequences listed, under 30% were seen once. The study's findings and limits: As naive T cell percentage varied, TCR beta diversity correlated strongly with it.

Deletions cut 3 bases from V and 4 bases from J, with 7 bases between. CDR1 is SEHNR and CDR2 is FQNEAQ in the germline V gene (reference sequence). This CDR3 has 12 amino acids. The sample also formed part of further work on T cells of mothers and their children. From that study: The TCR beta CDR3 read count exceeded 9.5 million for each mother and was about 3 million for each child.

The sample consisted of blood. This chain connects TRBV7-9 to TRBJ2-7; D not certain. The sequence was obtained from a girl aged 2 to 9 in good health. The CDR3 loop is CASSLFLYEQYF. As DNA, the CDR3 is TGTGCCAGCAGCTTGTTTCTGTACGAGCAGTACTTC.